This T cell receptor (beta chain) stems from a study of graft-versus-host responses after intestinal transplantation (dated by TCRdb to the early 2020s). For the study in its entirety: Multivisceral, liver-intestinal, or isolated intestinal transplants were received by the recipients. Alloreactive clones were identified by sequencing pre-transplant mixed lymphocyte reaction products and comparing these products with unstimulated pre-transplant donor and recipient T cells. Bulk TCR-beta CDR3 sequencing was used to track graft-versus-host and host-versus-graft alloreactive T cell clones in the graft, circulation and bone marrow after intestinal transplantation. Samples from three later patients were sequenced in-house on an Illumina MiSeq with MiXCR processing rather than by the commercial service. Donor T cell macrochimerism was defined as a peak of at least 4% donor T cells among recipient peripheral blood mononuclear cells. The cohort enrolled 20 to 25 intestinal transplant recipients including one retransplant, and a few patients lacking pretransplant specimens were excluded. Every recipient was given anti-thymocyte globulin induction, followed by roughly 3 years of maintenance tacrolimus and steroids.

Library creation used the immunoSEQ multiplex PCR assay. In most patients, genomic DNA was isolated using the Qiagen DNeasy Blood and Tissue Kit and sent frozen to Adaptive Biotechnologies for TCR sequencing. Adaptive Biotechnologies carried out high-throughput TCR-beta CDR3 sequencing of genomic DNA for most patients. Turning to the authors' computational methods: Adaptive's ImmunoSEQ software was the source of the TCR sequencing data for approximately 18 patients, while three other patients were processed with MiXCR and VDJtools. To correct CD4 versus CD8 sorting errors, any sequence found in both subsets at a frequency ratio below 5:1 was removed. CDR3 nucleotide sequences shared between donor and recipient were removed because the origin of such sequences could not be assigned. To be classed as alloreactive, a clone needed at least 2-fold expansion over unstimulated cells and a minimum CFSE-low frequency of 0.002% (template counts) or 0.001% (read counts). Clones detected in sequenced pre-transplant spleen, lymph node, or MLR CFSE-low populations of the donor or recipient were defined as mappable. The cumulative frequency of alloreactive clones was calculated as a percentage of all sequences, weighted by copy number. TCRdb obtained this table from immuneACCESS and retained in-frame rearrangements with V and J assigned. These tables miss some clones; where compared with another copy, unresolved V genes account for less than half of the shortfall, and the remainder is unexplained. V, J and clone size were drawn from that table, and D and trimming were deduced from the DNA. The sample includes 90,000 to 150,000 clones, with approximately 95% observed a single time. The ten largest account for more than 2.5% of the sample.

What this sample's time point label stands for: cells obtained before transplantation from donor or recipient. CD3+CD4+ and CD3+CD8+ populations were FACS-sorted from unstimulated pre-transplant donor and recipient cells taken from spleen or lymph nodes. To note about this clone: Its binding antigen is unknown. No much larger clone exists at a distance of one base, and base qualities are not known.

Spanning cysteine to phenylalanine, the CDR3 consists of 16 amino acids. Of all the DNA, just the CDR3 is kept, 48 bases in frame from base 1. After removal of 1 base from V and 8 bases from J, the junction retains 8 bases not matched to a gene. CDR1 and CDR2 are drawn from the germline V gene: LGHNA, YNFKEQ. Results and caveats for the whole study, not just this receptor: GvH clones turned up in recipient bone marrow, with some appearing earlier in ileal mucosa or blood, a pattern consistent with an intestinal mucosal origin. Peak levels of circulating GvH clones were associated with declines in HvG clones early after transplant. The conclusions were limited by the relatively low number and heterogeneity of the intestinal transplant patients. In patients with donor T cell macrochimerism, the allografts had high GvH to HvG T cell clonal ratios.

The sequence is built from TRBV4-2 and TRBJ2-1; TRBD2 agrees with 10 junctional bases. This sample comprised unstimulated CD8+ T cells sorted from spleen or lymph node cells, obtained before intestinal transplant. This receptor was obtained from a human donor who received an intestinal transplant. CDR3 reads: CASSQVSPSGSYEQFF. The DNA sequence follows: TGTGCCAGCAGCCAAGTTTCCCCTAGCGGGAGTTATGAGCAGTTCTTC.